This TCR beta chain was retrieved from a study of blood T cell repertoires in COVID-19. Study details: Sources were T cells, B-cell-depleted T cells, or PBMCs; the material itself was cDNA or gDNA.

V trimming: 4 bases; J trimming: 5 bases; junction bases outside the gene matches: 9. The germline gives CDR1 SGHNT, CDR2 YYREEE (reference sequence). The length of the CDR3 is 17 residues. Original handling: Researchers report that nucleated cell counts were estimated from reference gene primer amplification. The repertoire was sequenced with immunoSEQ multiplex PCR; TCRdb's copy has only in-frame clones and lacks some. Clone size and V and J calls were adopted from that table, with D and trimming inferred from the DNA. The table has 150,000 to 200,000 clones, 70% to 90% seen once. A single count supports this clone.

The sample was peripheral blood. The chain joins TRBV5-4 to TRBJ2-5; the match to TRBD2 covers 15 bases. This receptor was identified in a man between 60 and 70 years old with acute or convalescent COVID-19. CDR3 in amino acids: CASSPPGLAGGHETQYF. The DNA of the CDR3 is TGTGCCAGCAGCCCACCAGGACTAGCGGGGGGGCATGAGACCCAGTACTTC. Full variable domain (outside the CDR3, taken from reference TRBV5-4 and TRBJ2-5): ETGVTQSPTHLIKTRGQQVTLRCSSQSGHNTVSWYQQALGQGPQFIFQYYREEENGRGNFPPRFSGLQFPNYSSELNVNALELDDSALYLCASSPPGLAGGHETQYFGPGTRLLVL.